This is a list of T cell receptor beta chains from one sample in a study of blood T cells in healthy people across ages. TCRdb analysed the 5' RACE reads with MiXCR anew, one entry per CDR3 protein. Of about 580,000 distinct CDR3 sequences listed, less than 60% are singletons. Sequencing was done on a sample of blood. The receptors originated from a man at least 80 years old in good health. CDR3s include the opening cysteine and the closing phenylalanine or tryptophan. The order of the fields is clone size, J gene, V gene, D gene, CDR3 protein, CDR3 DNA. The D gene is left open where the match is weak. A clone size is listed for some rows: how often the clone was seen (once, few, many), or a class if it is expanded.

>few|TRBJ2-3|TRBV7-3|TRBD1
CASSVTGGFADTQYF
TGTGCCAGCAGCGTGACAGGGGGCTTCGCAGATACGCAGTATTTT
>NA|TRBJ2-5|TRBV5-1|NA
CASSLVAEETQYF
TGCGCCAGCAGCTTGGTGGCGGAAGAGACCCAGTACTTC
>NA|TRBJ1-1|TRBV29-1|TRBD1
CSANKQGDTEVFF
TGCAGCGCCAATAAACAGGGGGACACTGAAGTTTTCTTT
>NA|TRBJ2-3|TRBV12-3/TRBV12-4|NA
CASRKDYANVEYF
TGTGCCAGCAGGAAGGACTACGCCAATGTCGAGTATTTT
>NA|TRBJ2-3|TRBV24-1|TRBD1
CATSDLHRGDGTDTQYF
TGTGCCACCAGTGATTTACACAGGGGCGACGGCACAGATACGCAGTATTTT
>NA|TRBJ2-7|TRBV9|NA
CASSVDGYEQYF
TGTGCCAGCAGCGTAGACGGCTACGAGCAGTACTTC
>NA|TRBJ2-3|TRBV7-3|NA
CASSFSPGPTDTQYF
TGTGCCAGCAGCTTCTCTCCAGGGCCCACAGATACGCAGTATTTT
>NA|TRBJ2-7|TRBV7-2|TRBD2
CASSQDSGESYEQYF
TGTGCCAGCAGCCAAGATAGCGGGGAGTCCTACGAGCAGTACTTC
>NA|TRBJ2-7|TRBV7-2|TRBD2
CASSTRTSGPVSSYEQYF
TGTGCCAGCAGCACCAGGACTAGCGGGCCGGTCAGCTCCTACGAGCAGTACTTC
>few|TRBJ2-7|TRBV20-1|NA
CSARDSNSYEQYF
TGCAGTGCTAGGGACTCAAACTCCTACGAGCAGTACTTC
>NA|TRBJ2-3|TRBV7-2|TRBD1
CASSVLGQSTDTQYF
TGTGCCAGCAGCGTACTGGGACAGAGCACAGATACGCAGTATTTT
>NA|TRBJ2-1|TRBV28|TRBD2
CASGGTSGIGQFF
TGTGCCAGCGGAGGGACTAGCGGGATAGGACAGTTCTTC
>many|TRBJ2-7|TRBV7-9|NA
CATSGGQLYEQYF
TGTGCCACTTCGGGCGGGCAGCTATACGAGCAGTACTTC
>many|TRBJ1-6|TRBV6-6|TRBD1
CASSGDSLHF
TGTGCCAGCAGTGGGGACAGCCTCCACTTT
>NA|TRBJ2-7|TRBV12-3/TRBV12-4|NA
CASTDNSYEQYF
TGTGCCAGCACCGATAACTCCTACGAGCAGTACTTC
>once|TRBJ2-3|TRBV20-1|TRBD1
CSTRRTGGRDTQYF
TGCAGTACTAGACGGACAGGGGGCAGAGATACGCAGTATTTT
>NA|TRBJ1-2|TRBV27|TRBD1
CATRRQGAANYGYTF
TGTGCCACCCGTAGACAGGGTGCGGCCAACTATGGCTACACTTTC
>NA|TRBJ2-5|TRBV2|NA
CASSASDYNEQYF
TGTGCCAGCAGCGCCTCGGACTACAATGAGCAGTACTTC
>once|TRBJ1-2|TRBV29-1|NA
CSVGYPTGSGYGYTF
TGCAGCGTCGGATACCCTACAGGATCAGGGTATGGCTACACCTTC
>NA|TRBJ2-7|TRBV9|NA
CASSVGGGGYYEQYF
TGTGCCAGCAGCGTAGGGGGAGGGGGCTACTACGAGCAGTACTTC
>many|TRBJ2-4|TRBV19|NA
CASTGYGKNIQYF
TGTGCCAGTACGGGGTATGGCAAAAACATTCAGTACTTC
>NA|TRBJ1-6|TRBV7-2|NA
CASSLVFGHSNSPLHF
TGTGCCAGCAGCTTAGTTTTTGGGCATTCAAATTCACCCCTCCACTTT
>NA|TRBJ2-3|TRBV6-4|NA
CASSDSQEGPDTQYF
TGTGCCAGCAGTGACTCGCAGGAGGGGCCAGATACGCAGTATTTT
>NA|TRBJ1-2|TRBV7-2|TRBD1
CASSLAVTGAYYGYTF
TGTGCCAGCAGCTTAGCGGTGACAGGGGCTTACTATGGCTACACCTTC
>many|TRBJ2-7|TRBV6-5|TRBD1
CASSYGQGRNYEQYF
TGTGCCAGCAGTTACGGACAGGGTCGTAACTACGAGCAGTACTTC
>few|TRBJ1-2|TRBV6-1|NA
CASSEAFVDKLYGYTF
TGTGCCAGCAGTGAAGCCTTCGTTGACAAGCTCTATGGCTACACCTTC
>NA|TRBJ2-7|TRBV5-1|NA
CASSLGGVIYEQYF
TGCGCCAGCAGCTTGGGTGGGGTAATCTACGAGCAGTACTTC
>NA|TRBJ2-3|TRBV9|NA
CASSPHEVRADTQYF
TGTGCCAGCAGCCCCCACGAGGTGAGGGCAGATACGCAGTATTTT
>NA|TRBJ2-2|TRBV29-1|NA
CSVAHRGGRGELFF
TGCAGCGTTGCCCACCGGGGCGGGCGAGGGGAGCTGTTTTTT
>few|TRBJ2-7|TRBV3-1|NA
CASSQDPGTPYEQYF
TGTGCCAGCAGCCAGGACCCTGGGACCCCCTACGAGCAGTACTTC
>NA|TRBJ2-5|TRBV7-9|NA
CASTPPSRETQYF
TGTGCCAGCACCCCTCCGAGTCGCGAGACCCAGTACTTC
>NA|TRBJ2-3|TRBV4-1|TRBD2
CASSPNAGGTQYF
TGCGCCAGCAGCCCTAACGCGGGGGGTACGCAGTATTTT
>many|TRBJ2-1|TRBV6-6|TRBD2
CASSYSTSGYNEQFF
TGTGCCAGCAGTTACTCGACTAGCGGTTACAATGAGCAGTTCTTC
>NA|TRBJ2-6|TRBV4-3|NA
CASSQGGQGGANVLTF
TGCGCCAGCAGCCAAGGAGGTCAAGGTGGGGCCAACGTCCTGACTTTC
>NA|TRBJ2-7|TRBV7-2|NA
CVSSTKGGHSYEQYF
TGTGTCAGCTCCACTAAGGGGGGGCACTCCTACGAGCAGTACTTC
>NA|TRBJ1-1|TRBV10-3|TRBD1
CAISVSRTGENTEAFF
TGTGCCATCAGTGTCAGTCGAACAGGGGAGAACACTGAAGCTTTCTTT
>NA|TRBJ1-5|TRBV7-2|NA
CASSLYRVDGGRQPQHF
TGTGCCAGCAGCTTATACAGGGTGGACGGTGGACGTCAGCCCCAGCATTTT
>once|TRBJ2-7|TRBV30|NA
CAWSRGYEQYF
TGTGCCTGGAGTAGGGGCTACGAGCAGTACTTC
>NA|TRBJ2-1|TRBV29-1|TRBD1
CSSALSGTGYVHEQFF
TGCAGCAGCGCCCTCTCCGGGACAGGGTACGTGCATGAGCAGTTCTTC
>NA|TRBJ1-1|TRBV10-3|NA
CAISESDVDTEAFF
TGTGCCATCAGTGAGTCAGACGTAGACACTGAAGCTTTCTTT
>NA|TRBJ2-1|TRBV4-2|NA
CASSHSTTVNEQFF
TGTGCCAGCAGCCATTCGACGACCGTCAATGAGCAGTTCTTC
>NA|TRBJ2-7|TRBV7-3|NA
CASSLNPGVSSYEQYF
TGTGCCAGCAGCTTAAATCCAGGGGTCTCGTCCTACGAGCAGTACTTC
>NA|TRBJ2-5|TRBV12-3/TRBV12-4|NA
CASSFRRGGGETQYF
TGTGCCAGCAGTTTTCGACGAGGGGGAGGAGAGACCCAGTACTTC
>NA|TRBJ2-3|TRBV5-1|NA
CARSLDLITQYF
TGCGCCAGAAGCTTAGACCTCATTACGCAGTATTTT
>NA|TRBJ2-2|TRBV20-1|NA
CSAETVTRNTGELFF
TGCAGTGCAGAGACAGTAACCAGGAACACCGGGGAGCTGTTTTTT
>NA|TRBJ2-5|TRBV7-2|NA
CASSPWIHKQETQYF
TGTGCCAGCAGCCCGTGGATTCATAAGCAAGAGACCCAGTACTTC
>NA|TRBJ1-5|TRBV6-4|NA
CASSDSSSGWQPQHF
TGTGCCAGCAGTGACTCTTCCTCTGGTTGGCAGCCCCAGCATTTT
>NA|TRBJ2-4|TRBV6-5|TRBD2
CASSSLREAGAKNIPYF
TGTGCCAGCAGTTCCCTCAGAGAAGCGGGGGCCAAAAACATTCCGTACTTC
>NA|TRBJ1-4|TRBV5-1|TRBD1
CASSLGPGGNEKLFF
TGCGCCAGCAGCTTGGGGCCAGGGGGCAATGAAAAACTGTTTTTT
>NA|TRBJ2-7|TRBV7-2|NA
CAGGPQPVYEQYF
TGTGCCGGCGGACCTCAACCAGTCTACGAGCAGTACTTC
>few|TRBJ2-3|TRBV3-1|NA
CASSQQGLADTQYF
TGTGCCAGCAGCCAGCAGGGGTTGGCAGATACGCAGTATTTT
>NA|TRBJ2-5|TRBV2|NA
CASSGQGLAQETQYF
TGTGCCAGCAGTGGCCAGGGTCTTGCCCAAGAGACCCAGTACTTC
>many|TRBJ1-6|TRBV7-9|NA
CASSPPGMSAPLHF
TGTGCCAGCAGCCCCCCGGGTATGTCGGCACCCCTCCACTTT
>NA|TRBJ2-5|TRBV11-2|TRBD2
CASRLAGAAGNEQYF
TGTGCCAGCAGACTAGCGGGAGCAGCTGGCAATGAGCAGTACTTC